This T cell receptor beta chain stems from a study of CD8 T cells in ankylosing spondylitis. CDR1 and CDR2 (germline): LGHNA, YNFKEQ. There are 15 residues in the CDR3. Notes on this clonotype: Its antigen is not known. At one boundary the junction diverges from the germline segment, which might be a read error.

Study-wide points: Before this, some motif variants had been reported in reactive arthritis synovial fluid and blood. Significant enrichment of disease-linked clones was reportedly seen in matched ankylosing spondylitis synovial fluid. Relatively scarce in peripheral blood, disease-linked clones were CD8+.

Libraries of TCR beta came from quantitative 5'-RACE with molecular barcodes. TCRdb recomputed calls from the 5' RACE reads with MiXCR, one row per CDR3 protein. This sample yields around 300,000 distinct CDR3 sequences, of which less than 25% are seen a single time; about 3.5% belongs to the top ten. The J gene is TRBJ2-1, the V gene TRBV4-2, with D hard to call. Specimen: blood, either unsorted or a sorted T cell fraction (not recorded which). This sequence was found in a female donor with ankylosing spondylitis or in good health (not recorded which). In nucleotides, the CDR3 is TGTGCCAGGAGCCCCGGGCTCCTCTGCTACAATGAGCAGTTCTTC. Translated: CARSPGLLCYNEQFF.